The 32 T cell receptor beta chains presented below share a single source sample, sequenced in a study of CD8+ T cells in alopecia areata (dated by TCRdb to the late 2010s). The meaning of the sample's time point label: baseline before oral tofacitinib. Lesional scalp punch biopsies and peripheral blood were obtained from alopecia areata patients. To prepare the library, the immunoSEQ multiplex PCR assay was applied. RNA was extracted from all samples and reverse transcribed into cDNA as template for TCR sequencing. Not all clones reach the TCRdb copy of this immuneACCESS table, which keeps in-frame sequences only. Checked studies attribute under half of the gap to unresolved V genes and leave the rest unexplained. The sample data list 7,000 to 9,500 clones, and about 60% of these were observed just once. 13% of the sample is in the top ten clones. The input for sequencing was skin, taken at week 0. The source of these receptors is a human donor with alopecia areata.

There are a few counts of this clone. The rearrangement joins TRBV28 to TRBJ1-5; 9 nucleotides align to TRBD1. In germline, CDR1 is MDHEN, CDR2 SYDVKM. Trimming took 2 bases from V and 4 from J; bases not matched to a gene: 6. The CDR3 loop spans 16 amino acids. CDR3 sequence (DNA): TGTGCCAGCAGTTTACAACTTGGACAGGGGAATCAGCCCCAGCATTTT. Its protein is CASSLQLGQGNQPQHF.

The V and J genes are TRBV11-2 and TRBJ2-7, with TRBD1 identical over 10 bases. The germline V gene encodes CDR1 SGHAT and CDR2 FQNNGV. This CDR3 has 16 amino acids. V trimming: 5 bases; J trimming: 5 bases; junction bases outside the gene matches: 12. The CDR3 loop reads CASSHLGTGASDEQYF. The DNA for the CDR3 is TGTGCCAGCAGCCATCTTGGGACAGGGGCGTCGGACGAGCAGTACTTC.

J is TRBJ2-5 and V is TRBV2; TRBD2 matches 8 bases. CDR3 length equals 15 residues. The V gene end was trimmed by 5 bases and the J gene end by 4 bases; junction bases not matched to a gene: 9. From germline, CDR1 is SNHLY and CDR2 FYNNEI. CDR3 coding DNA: TGTGCCAGCAGTTCCTCCAGCGGGAGCGGAGAGACCCAGTACTTC. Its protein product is CASSSSSGSGETQYF.

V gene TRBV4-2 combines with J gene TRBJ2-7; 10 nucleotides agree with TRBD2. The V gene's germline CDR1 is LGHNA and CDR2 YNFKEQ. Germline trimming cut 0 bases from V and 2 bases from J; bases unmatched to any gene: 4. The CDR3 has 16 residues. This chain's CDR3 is CASSQDWLAGAYEQYF. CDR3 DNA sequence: TGTGCCAGCAGCCAAGATTGGCTAGCGGGAGCCTACGAGCAGTACTTC.

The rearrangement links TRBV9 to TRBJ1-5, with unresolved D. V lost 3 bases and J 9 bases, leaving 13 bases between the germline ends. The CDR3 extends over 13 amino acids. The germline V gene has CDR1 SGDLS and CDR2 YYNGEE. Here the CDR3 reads CASSGTAAGPQHF. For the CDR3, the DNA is TGTGCCAGCAGCGGGACGGCCGCAGGGCCCCAGCATTTT.

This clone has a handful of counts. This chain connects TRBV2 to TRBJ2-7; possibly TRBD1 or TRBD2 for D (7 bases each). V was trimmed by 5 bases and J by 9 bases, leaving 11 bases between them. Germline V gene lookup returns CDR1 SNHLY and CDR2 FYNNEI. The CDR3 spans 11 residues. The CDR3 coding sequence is TGTGCCAGCAGTATCAGGGGGGGGCAGTACTTC. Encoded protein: CASSIRGGQYF.

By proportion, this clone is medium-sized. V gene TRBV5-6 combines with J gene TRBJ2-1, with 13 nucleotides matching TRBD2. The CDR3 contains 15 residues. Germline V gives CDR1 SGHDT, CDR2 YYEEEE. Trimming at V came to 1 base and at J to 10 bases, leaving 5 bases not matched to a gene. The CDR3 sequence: CASSLTSGRAGEQFF. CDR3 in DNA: TGTGCCAGCAGCTTGACTAGCGGGAGGGCCGGGGAGCAGTTCTTC.

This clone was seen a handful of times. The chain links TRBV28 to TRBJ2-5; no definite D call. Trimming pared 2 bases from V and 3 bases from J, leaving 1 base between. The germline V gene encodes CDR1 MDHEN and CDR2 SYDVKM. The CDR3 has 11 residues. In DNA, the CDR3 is TGTGCCAGCAGTTTAGAAGAGACCCAGTACTTC. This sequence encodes CASSLEETQYF.

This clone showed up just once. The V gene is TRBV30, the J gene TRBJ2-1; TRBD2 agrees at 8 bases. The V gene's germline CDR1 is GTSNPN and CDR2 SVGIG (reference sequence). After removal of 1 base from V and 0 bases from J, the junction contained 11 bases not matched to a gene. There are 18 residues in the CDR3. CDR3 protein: CAWSATGLALSSYNEQFF. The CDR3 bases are TGTGCCTGGAGTGCGACAGGACTAGCACTAAGCTCCTACAATGAGCAGTTCTTC.

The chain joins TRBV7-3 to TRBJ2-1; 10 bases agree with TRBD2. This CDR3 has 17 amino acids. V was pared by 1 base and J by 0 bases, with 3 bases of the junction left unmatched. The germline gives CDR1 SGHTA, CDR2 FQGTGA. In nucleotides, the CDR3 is TGTGCCAGCAGCTTAAAGGCTAGCGGGAGCTCCTACAATGAGCAGTTCTTC. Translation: CASSLKASGSSYNEQFF.

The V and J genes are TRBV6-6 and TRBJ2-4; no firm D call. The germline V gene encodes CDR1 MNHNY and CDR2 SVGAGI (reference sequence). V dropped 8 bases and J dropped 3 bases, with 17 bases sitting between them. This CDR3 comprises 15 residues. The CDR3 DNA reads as TGTGCCAGCGAAATCTCGTGGGCGGACAAAAACATTCAGTACTTC. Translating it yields CASEISWADKNIQYF.

The CDR3: CASSLRDSYEQYF. In DNA form, the CDR3 reads TGTGCCAGCAGTTTGAGGGACAGCTACGAGCAGTACTTC. This chain links TRBV27 with TRBJ2-7, with 7 bases aligning to TRBD1. Germline values: CDR1 MNHEY, CDR2 SMNVEV (reference sequence). The CDR3 length is 13 residues. V lost 3 bases to trimming and J lost 3 bases; unmatched junction nucleotides: 2.

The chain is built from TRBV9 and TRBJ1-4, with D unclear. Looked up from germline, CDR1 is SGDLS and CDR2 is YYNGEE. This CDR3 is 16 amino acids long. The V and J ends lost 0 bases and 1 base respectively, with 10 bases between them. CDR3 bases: TGTGCCAGCAGCGTAGAGGGCCACAGAACTAATGAAAAACTGTTTTTT. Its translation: CASSVEGHRTNEKLFF.

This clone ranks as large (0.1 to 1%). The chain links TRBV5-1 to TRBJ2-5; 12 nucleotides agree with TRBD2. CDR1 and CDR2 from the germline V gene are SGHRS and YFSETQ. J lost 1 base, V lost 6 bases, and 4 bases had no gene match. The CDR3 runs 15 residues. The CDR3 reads CASTTSGSLQETQYF. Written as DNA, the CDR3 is TGCGCCAGCACGACTAGCGGGAGTCTCCAAGAGACCCAGTACTTC.

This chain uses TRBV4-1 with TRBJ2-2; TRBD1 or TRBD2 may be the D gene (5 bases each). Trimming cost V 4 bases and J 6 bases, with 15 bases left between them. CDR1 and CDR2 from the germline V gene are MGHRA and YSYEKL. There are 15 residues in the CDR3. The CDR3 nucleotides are TGCGCCAGCAGCCTGAGGGACGGCGGGCCCGGGGAGCTGTTTTTT. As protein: CASSLRDGGPGELFF.

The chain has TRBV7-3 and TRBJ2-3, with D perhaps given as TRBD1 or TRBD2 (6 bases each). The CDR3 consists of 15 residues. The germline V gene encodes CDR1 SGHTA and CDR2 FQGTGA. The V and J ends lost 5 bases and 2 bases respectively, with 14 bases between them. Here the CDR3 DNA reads TGTGCCAGCAGCCGCGCGGCGGGACACACAGATACGCAGTATTTT. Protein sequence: CASSRAAGHTDTQYF.

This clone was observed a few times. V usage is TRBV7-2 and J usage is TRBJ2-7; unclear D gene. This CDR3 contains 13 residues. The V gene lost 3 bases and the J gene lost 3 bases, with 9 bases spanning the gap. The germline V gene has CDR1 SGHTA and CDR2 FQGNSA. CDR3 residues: CASSFTFLYEQYF. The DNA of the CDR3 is TGTGCCAGCAGCTTCACTTTCCTCTACGAGCAGTACTTC.

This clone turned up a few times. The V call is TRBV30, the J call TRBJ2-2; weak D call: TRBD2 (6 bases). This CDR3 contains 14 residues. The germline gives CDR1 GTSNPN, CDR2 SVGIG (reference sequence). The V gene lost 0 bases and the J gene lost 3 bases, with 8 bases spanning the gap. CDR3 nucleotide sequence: TGTGCCTGGAGTGTAGCGGGTTACACCGGGGAGCTGTTTTTT. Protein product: CAWSVAGYTGELFF.

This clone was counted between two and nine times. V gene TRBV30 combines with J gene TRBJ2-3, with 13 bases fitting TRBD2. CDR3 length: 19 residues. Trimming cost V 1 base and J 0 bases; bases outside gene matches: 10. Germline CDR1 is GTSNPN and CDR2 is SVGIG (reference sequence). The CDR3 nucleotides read TGTGCCTGGAGTGGCCGGCGGACTAGCGGGAGTCTTAGCACAGATACGCAGTATTTT. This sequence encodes CAWSGRRTSGSLSTDTQYF.

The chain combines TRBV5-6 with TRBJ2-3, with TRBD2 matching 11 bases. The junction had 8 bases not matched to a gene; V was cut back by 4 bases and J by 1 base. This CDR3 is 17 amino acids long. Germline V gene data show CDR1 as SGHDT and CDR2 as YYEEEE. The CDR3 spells CASSPTTSGIRTDTQYF. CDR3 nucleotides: TGTGCCAGCAGCCCAACGACTAGCGGGATACGCACAGATACGCAGTATTTT.

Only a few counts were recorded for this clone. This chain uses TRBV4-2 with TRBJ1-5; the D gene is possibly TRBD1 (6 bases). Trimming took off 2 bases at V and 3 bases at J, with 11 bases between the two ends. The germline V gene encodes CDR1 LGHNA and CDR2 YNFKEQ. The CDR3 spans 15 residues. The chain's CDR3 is CASSQTTGNNQPQHF. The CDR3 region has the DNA TGTGCCAGCAGCCAAACGACAGGTAACAATCAGCCCCAGCATTTT.

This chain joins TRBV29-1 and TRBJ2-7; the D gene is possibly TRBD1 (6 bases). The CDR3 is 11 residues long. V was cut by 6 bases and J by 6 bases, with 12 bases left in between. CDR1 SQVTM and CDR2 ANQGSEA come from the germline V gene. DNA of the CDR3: TGCAGCGTGTCCAGGGGTGGCGAGCAGTACTTC. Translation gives CSVSRGGEQYF.

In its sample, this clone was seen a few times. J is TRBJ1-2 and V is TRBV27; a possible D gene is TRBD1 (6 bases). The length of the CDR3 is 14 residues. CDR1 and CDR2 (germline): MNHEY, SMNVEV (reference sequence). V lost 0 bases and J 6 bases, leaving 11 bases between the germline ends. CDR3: CASSLSARGDGYTF. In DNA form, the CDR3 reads TGTGCCAGCAGTTTATCAGCTAGGGGGGATGGCTACACCTTC.

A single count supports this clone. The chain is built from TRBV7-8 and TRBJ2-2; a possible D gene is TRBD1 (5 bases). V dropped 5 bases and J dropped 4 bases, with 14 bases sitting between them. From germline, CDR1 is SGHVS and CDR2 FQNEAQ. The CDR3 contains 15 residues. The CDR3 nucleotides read TGTGCCAGCAGCGCGGCCGGACACTCCACCGGGGAGCTGTTTTTT. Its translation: CASSAAGHSTGELFF.

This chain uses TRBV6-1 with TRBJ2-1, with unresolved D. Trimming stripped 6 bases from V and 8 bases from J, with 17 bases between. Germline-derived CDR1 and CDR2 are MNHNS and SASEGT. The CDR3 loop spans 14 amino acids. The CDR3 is CASRKPGPADEQFF. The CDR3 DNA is TGTGCCAGCAGAAAACCCGGACCTGCCGATGAGCAGTTCTTC.

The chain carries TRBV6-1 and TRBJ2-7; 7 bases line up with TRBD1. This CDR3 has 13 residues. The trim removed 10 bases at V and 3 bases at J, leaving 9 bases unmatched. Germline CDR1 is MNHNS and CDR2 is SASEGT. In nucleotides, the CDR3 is TGTGCCACCTTGGGACAGAGTTTCTACGAGCAGTACTTC. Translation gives CATLGQSFYEQYF.

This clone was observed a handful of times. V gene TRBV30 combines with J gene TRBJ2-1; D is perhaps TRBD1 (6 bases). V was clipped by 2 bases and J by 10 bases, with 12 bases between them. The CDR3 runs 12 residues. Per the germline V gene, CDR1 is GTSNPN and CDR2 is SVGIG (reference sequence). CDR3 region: CAWSQGSGEQFF. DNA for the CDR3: TGTGCCTGGAGTCAGGGGTCAGGAGAGCAGTTCTTC. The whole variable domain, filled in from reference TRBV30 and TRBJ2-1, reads SQTIHQWPATLVQPVGSPLSLECTVEGTSNPNLYWYRQAAGRGLQLLFYSVGIGQISSEVPQNLSASRPQDRQFILSSKKLLLSDSGFYLCAWSQGSGEQFFGPGTRLTVL.

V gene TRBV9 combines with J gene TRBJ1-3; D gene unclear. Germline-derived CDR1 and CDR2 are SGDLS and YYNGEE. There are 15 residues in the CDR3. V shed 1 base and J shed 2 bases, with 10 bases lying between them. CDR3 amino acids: CASSVTGAAGNTIYF. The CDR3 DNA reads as TGTGCCAGCAGCGTAACGGGTGCAGCTGGAAACACCATATATTTT.

CDR3 nucleotides: TGCGCCAGCAGCTCCCCAGGACAGGCCGGTGGGACCCAGTACTTC. Encoded protein: CASSSPGQAGGTQYF. The chain combines TRBV5-1 with TRBJ2-5, with 7 bases identical to TRBD1. Germline V gene lookup returns CDR1 SGHRS and CDR2 YFSETQ. This CDR3 region has 15 residues. The V segment lost 3 bases and the J segment 7 bases; nucleotides outside the gene matches: 12. The full variable domain, its missing parts supplied by reference TRBV5-1 and TRBJ2-5, is KAGVTQTPRYLIKTRGQQVTLSCSPISGHRSVSWYQQTPGQGLQFLFEYFSETQRNKGNFPGRFSGRQFSNSRSEMNVSTLELGDSALYLCASSSPGQAGGTQYFGPGTRLLVL.

CDR3 amino acids: CASSLGGMVYNEQFF. The CDR3 DNA reads TGCGCCAGCAGCTTAGGCGGGATGGTATACAATGAGCAGTTCTTC. The V gene is TRBV5-1, the J gene TRBJ2-1, with D perhaps TRBD2 (6 bases). The CDR3 extends over 15 amino acids. CDR1 is SGHRS, CDR2 YFSETQ, per germline. V was trimmed by 2 bases and J by 4 bases, leaving 13 bases between them.

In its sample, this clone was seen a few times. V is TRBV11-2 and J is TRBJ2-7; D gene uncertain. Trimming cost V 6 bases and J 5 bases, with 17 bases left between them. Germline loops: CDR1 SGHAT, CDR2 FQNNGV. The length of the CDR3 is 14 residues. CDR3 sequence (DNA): TGTGCCAGCAGACCAGGCGGAGTTGTAAACGAGCAGTACTTC. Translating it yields CASRPGGVVNEQYF.

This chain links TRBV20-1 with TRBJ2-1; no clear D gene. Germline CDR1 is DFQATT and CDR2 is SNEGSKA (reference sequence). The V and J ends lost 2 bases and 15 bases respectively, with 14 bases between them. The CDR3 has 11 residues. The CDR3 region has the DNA TGCAGTGCTAGATCCCAGATAGGGTGGTTCTTC. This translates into CSARSQIGWFF.